The present TCR beta chain was sequenced within a study of shared clonotypes between healthy human individuals. The study, taken as a whole, reports: Among four donors, approximately 5% of naive CD4 clonotypes were found in common.

Germline-derived CDR1 and CDR2 are SSHAT and FNYEAQ (reference sequence). The CDR3 runs to 13 residues. The V end lost 3 bases, the J end lost 6 bases, and 8 bases lay between the germline ends. The assay was immunoSEQ multiplex PCR, and TCRdb's table has in-frame clones only and misses some. The table shows 2 million to 2.5 million clones, with 90% to 95% occurring only once. Concerning this clone itself: The antigen is unknown.

The sequencing input was naive CD4+ T cells from PBMCs. Subset indicated: CD45RA+ positively selected. The receptor comes from a man aged 18 to 35 in good health. Some clones in this sample may be carry-over from other donors' samples. The rearrangement links TRBV7-7 to TRBJ2-2; D ambiguous. CDR3 in DNA: TGTGCCAGCAGCTTTACGGCCTCCGGGGAGCTGTTTTTT. Amino acid sequence: CASSFTASGELFF.